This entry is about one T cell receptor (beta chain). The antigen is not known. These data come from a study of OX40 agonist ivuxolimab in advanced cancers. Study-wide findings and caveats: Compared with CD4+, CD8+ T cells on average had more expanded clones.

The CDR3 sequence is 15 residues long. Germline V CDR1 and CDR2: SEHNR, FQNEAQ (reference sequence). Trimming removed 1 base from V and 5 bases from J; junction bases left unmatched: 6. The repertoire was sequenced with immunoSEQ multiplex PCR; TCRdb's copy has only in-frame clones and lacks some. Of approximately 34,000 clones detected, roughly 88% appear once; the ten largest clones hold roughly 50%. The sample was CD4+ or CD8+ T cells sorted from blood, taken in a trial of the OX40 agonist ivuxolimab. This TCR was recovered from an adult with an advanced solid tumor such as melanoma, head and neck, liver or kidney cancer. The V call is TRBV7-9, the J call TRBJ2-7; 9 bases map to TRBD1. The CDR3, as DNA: TGTGCCAGCAGCTTAGTACAGGGGGCGCCTCACGAGCAGTACTTC. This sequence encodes CASSLVQGAPHEQYF.